The 29 T cell receptor beta chains listed next were all sequenced from one sample in a study of blood T cells in healthy people across ages. A second PCR of roughly 7 to 11 cycles used a sample-barcoded 5' primer and a J-beta primer mix. TCRdb re-called the 5' RACE reads through MiXCR, storing one row per CDR3 protein. The table includes about 1.5 million distinct CDR3 sequences, under 55% detected once. Sequencing used blood. The receptor source for this set is a woman between 18 and 30 years old in good health.

This sequence joins TRBV12-3 or TRBV12-4 and TRBJ1-5, with 10 bases aligning to TRBD1. V lost 3 bases, J lost 6 bases, and 5 bases stayed unmatched. This CDR3 has 15 residues. The CDR3 spells CASSLGTGVPQPQHF. The CDR3 DNA sequence: TGTGCCAGCAGTTTGGGGACAGGGGTCCCTCAGCCCCAGCATTTT.

The V call is TRBV6-5, the J call TRBJ1-1; D is perhaps TRBD1 (5 bases). V was shortened by 6 bases and J by 1 base, with 12 bases between the two germline ends. This CDR3 has 14 residues. Germline lookup yields CDR1 MNHEY and CDR2 SVGAGI. Here the CDR3 reads CASSASRGNTEAFF. DNA for the CDR3: TGTGCCAGCAGCGCATCTAGGGGGAACACTGAAGCTTTCTTT.

The chain is built from TRBV20-1 and TRBJ2-5; tentatively, D is TRBD1 (6 bases). Trimming took 3 bases from V and 11 from J, leaving 22 bases between them. Germline V gene sequence: CDR1 DFQATT, CDR2 SNEGSKA (reference sequence). This CDR3 is built from 14 residues. CDR3 loop: CSASYRVIYNEQYF. CDR3 coding DNA: TGCAGTGCTAGTTACAGGGTGATATACAATGAGCAGTACTTC.

CDR3 loop: CASSESFGRVETQYF. CDR3 DNA: TGTGCCAGCAGTGAATCGTTTGGTAGGGTCGAGACCCAGTACTTC. The chain employs TRBV25-1 and TRBJ2-5; D not certain. CDR3 length: 15 amino acids. Germline V CDR1 and CDR2: MGHDK, SYGVNS. Trimming shortened V by 1 base and J by 5 bases, and 14 bases separated the two germline ends.

The V call is TRBV2, the J call TRBJ2-3; perhaps TRBD2 as D (5 bases). The CDR3 covers 15 residues. Trimming stripped 8 bases from V and 0 bases from J, with 15 bases between. Germline CDR1 is SNHLY and CDR2 is FYNNEI. CDR3 in DNA: TGTGCCAGCGCCCCCTTAAGGACTAGCACAGATACGCAGTATTTT. Protein sequence: CASAPLRTSTDTQYF.

This chain joins TRBV7-9 and TRBJ1-2; D may be TRBD1 (5 bases). CDR3 size: 15 residues. Between the trimmed V and J ends, which lost 5 bases and 5 bases, there was a span of 18 bases. The V gene's germline CDR1 is SEHNR and CDR2 FQNEAQ (reference sequence). The CDR3 region is CASSDTGQALYGYTF. CDR3 DNA sequence: TGTGCCAGCAGCGATACGGGGCAAGCCCTATATGGCTACACCTTC. Filled out from reference TRBV7-9 and TRBJ1-2, the complete variable domain reads DTGVSQNPRHKITKRGQNVTFRCDPISEHNRLYWYRQTLGQGPEFLTYFQNEAQLEKSRLLSDRFSAERPKGSFSTLEIQRTEQGDSAMYLCASSDTGQALYGYTFGSGTRLTVV.

The chain links TRBV12-3 or TRBV12-4 to TRBJ1-6, with D possibly being TRBD1 (6 bases). The CDR3 is made up of 15 amino acids. Trimming removed 6 bases from V and 0 bases from J, with 9 bases in between. The CDR3 DNA reads TGTGCCAGCAGAACGGACAGCTCCTATAATTCACCCCTCCACTTT. It translates to CASRTDSSYNSPLHF.

CDR3 DNA: TGTGCCACCTCCCCGGCGGCCGCTCCTAGCACAGATACGCAGTATTTT. Translation gives CATSPAAAPSTDTQYF. The V call is TRBV27, the J call TRBJ2-3; D remains ambiguous. V lost 10 bases and J 0 bases, leaving 20 bases between the germline ends. CDR1 is MNHEY, CDR2 SMNVEV, per germline (reference sequence). CDR3 length: 16 residues.

The chain has TRBV11-2 and TRBJ2-7, with 7 positions matching TRBD1. The V gene end was trimmed by 4 bases and the J gene end by 0 bases; junction bases not matched to a gene: 6. This CDR3 comprises 15 residues. Per germline, CDR1 SGHAT and CDR2 FQNNGV. The CDR3 DNA follows: TGTGCCAGCAGCTCAAGGGGGCTCGGCTCCTACGAGCAGTACTTC. Protein sequence: CASSSRGLGSYEQYF.

This clonotype occurred a few times. The chain carries TRBV7-2 and TRBJ2-7; D not certain. Germline loops: CDR1 SGHTA, CDR2 FQGNSA. Deletions cut 0 bases from V and 9 bases from J, with 9 bases between. The CDR3 is 12 residues long. This CDR3 is CASSLAWSGQYF. CDR3 DNA sequence: TGTGCCAGCAGCTTAGCGTGGTCCGGGCAGTACTTC.

The rearrangement joins TRBV20-1 to TRBJ1-1; D is unclear. Germline loops: CDR1 DFQATT, CDR2 SNEGSKA (reference sequence). The length of the CDR3 is 11 residues. V was trimmed by 2 bases and J by 7 bases, leaving 8 bases between them. The CDR3 is CSARFRHEAFF. Written as DNA, the CDR3 is TGCAGTGCTAGATTCAGGCATGAAGCTTTCTTT.

The chain joins TRBV20-1 to TRBJ1-2; 7 bases are shared with TRBD1. This CDR3 comprises 17 residues. Germline V gives CDR1 DFQATT, CDR2 SNEGSKA (reference sequence). J lost 2 bases, V lost 0 bases, and 12 bases had no gene match. The CDR3 spells CSARDPRRGTPNYGYTF. The CDR3, as DNA: TGCAGTGCTAGAGATCCCCGCAGGGGGACACCGAACTATGGCTACACCTTC.

The chain employs TRBV7-2 and TRBJ2-5, with TRBD2 matching 10 bases. Matching the DNA end better, TRBJ2-7 makes the J call doubtful. The CDR3 totals 16 residues. Per the germline V gene, CDR1 is SGHTA and CDR2 is FQGNSA. The CDR3 DNA reads TGTGCCAGCAGCCCCACAATGCTAGCGGGGGCCTACGAGCAGTACTTC. This translates into CASSPTMLAGAYEQYF.

In this sample, this clonotype turned up many times. The chain combines TRBV10-3 with TRBJ2-1; perhaps D is TRBD1 or TRBD2 (6 bases each). The CDR3 consists of 14 residues. V gave up 2 bases and J gave up 8 bases, with 13 bases separating them. CDR1 is ENHRY and CDR2 is SYGVKD in the germline V gene. The CDR3 DNA reads as TGTGCCATCAGTGAGCCCGGGGGCGGGGATGAGCAGTTCTTC. It translates to CAISEPGGGDEQFF.

The chain carries TRBV7-9 and TRBJ2-3; 7 bases are a match to TRBD2. In germline, CDR1 is SEHNR, CDR2 FQNEAQ (reference sequence). CDR3 length: 15 residues. Trimming took 6 bases from V and 6 from J; bases not matched to a gene: 12. CDR3 region: CASSYTRSGTDTQYF. The CDR3 region has the DNA TGTGCCAGCAGTTACACTAGGAGCGGGACGGATACGCAGTATTTT.

This clonotype has a handful of counts. The chain couples TRBV5-1 to TRBJ2-6, with D perhaps TRBD1 (6 bases). V lost 5 bases to trimming and J lost 1 base, with 19 bases between them. The germline V gene has CDR1 SGHRS and CDR2 YFSETQ. The CDR3 runs to 18 residues. DNA for the CDR3: TGCGCCAGCAGTCCCTCGGGAACCACAGGGTCTGGGGCCAACGTCCTGACTTTC. Its translation is CASSPSGTTGSGANVLTF.

This clonotype showed up many times. The chain carries TRBV27 and TRBJ2-5; 7 bases fit TRBD2. The CDR3 is 15 residues long. Germline V gene sequence: CDR1 MNHEY, CDR2 SMNVEV (reference sequence). V lost 9 bases to trimming and J lost 1 base; unmatched junction nucleotides: 11. The CDR3 DNA sequence: TGTGCCAGTAGGATGAGCGGGAACCGCCAAGAGACCCAGTACTTC. This gives the protein CASRMSGNRQETQYF.

The rearrangement joins TRBV12-3 or TRBV12-4 to TRBJ2-5, with D tentatively TRBD1 (5 bases). The last part of the DNA fits TRBJ2-7 better; the J call may be wrong. The CDR3 length is 15 residues. CDR3 amino acids: CASSFTDSPLYEQYF. The CDR3 DNA reads as TGTGCCAGCAGTTTTACAGACAGCCCCTTGTACGAGCAGTACTTC.

This clonotype was seen a handful of times. The V call is TRBV29-1, the J call TRBJ2-3; D is undetermined. Trimming pared 3 bases from V and 1 base from J, leaving 14 bases between. The germline V gene has CDR1 SQVTM and CDR2 ANQGSEA. The length of the CDR3 is 15 residues. CDR3 nucleotides: TGCAGCGTTGAGCCGTACCCTCCGGGCACAGATACGCAGTATTTT. Its protein product is CSVEPYPPGTDTQYF.

The chain uses TRBV7-2 and TRBJ1-5; 9 nucleotides align to TRBD1. V lost 6 bases to trimming and J lost 6 bases; unmatched junction nucleotides: 9. The CDR3 length is 15 residues. The V gene's germline CDR1 is SGHTA and CDR2 FQGNSA. The CDR3: CASRPTGTGRQPQHF. DNA for the CDR3: TGTGCCAGCAGACCTACCGGGACAGGGCGTCAGCCCCAGCATTTT. The complete variable domain, with remaining parts taken from reference TRBV7-2 and TRBJ1-5, reads GAGVSQSPSNKVTEKGKDVELRCDPISGHTALYWYRQSLGQGLEFLIYFQGNSAPDKSGLPSDRFSAERTGGSVSTLTIQRTQQEDSAVYLCASRPTGTGRQPQHFGDGTRLSIL.

About this clonotype itself: Germline and junction disagree at one end, which may indicate a read error. The gene calls are TRBV9 and TRBJ2-1; tentative D call: TRBD2 (6 bases). In germline, CDR1 is SGDLS, CDR2 YYNGEE. The length of the CDR3 is 16 residues. The CDR3 nucleotides are TGTGCCAGCAGCAAGACGACCGGGACTGGAAACAATGAGCAGGTCTTC. Translated, it gives CASSKTTGTGNNEQVF. Looking up the rest from reference TRBV9 and TRBJ2-1 gives the full variable domain: DSGVTQTPKHLITATGQRVTLRCSPRSGDLSVYWYQQSLDQGLQFLIQYYNGEERAKGNILERFSAQQFPDLHSELNLSSLELGDSALYFCASSKTTGTGNNEQVFGPGTRLTVL.

This clonotype came up a few times. CDR3 protein: CSARESGLDYGYTF. The CDR3 region has the DNA TGCAGTGCTAGAGAGTCGGGCCTTGACTATGGCTACACCTTC. The J gene is TRBJ1-2, the V gene TRBV20-1, with D unclear. The CDR3 runs 14 residues. Deletions cut 0 bases from V and 3 bases from J, with 11 bases between. Germline V CDR1 and CDR2: DFQATT, SNEGSKA (reference sequence).

The CDR3 nucleotides are TGTGCCAGCAGCTTAGTGAGGGGGCCTCTTACCGGGGAGCTGTTTTTT. Protein sequence: CASSLVRGPLTGELFF. V gene TRBV7-8 combines with J gene TRBJ2-2, with 7 bases fitting TRBD1. V dropped 1 base and J dropped 5; count of bases not matched to a gene: 7. CDR3 length: 16 residues. The germline CDR1 and CDR2 sequences are SGHVS and FQNEAQ.

The genes are TRBV20-1 and TRBJ2-7; TRBD1 agrees at 10 bases. Trimming removed 0 bases from V and 2 bases from J; junction bases left unmatched: 4. This CDR3 comprises 15 residues. Germline-derived CDR1 and CDR2 are DFQATT and SNEGSKA (reference sequence). For the CDR3, the DNA is TGCAGTGCTAGAGAGGTCGGGACAGGGGCCTACGAGCAGTACTTC. Its translation: CSAREVGTGAYEQYF.

The rearrangement uses TRBV7-2 and TRBJ1-2; D perhaps matches TRBD1 (6 bases). V lost 3 bases, J lost 9 bases, and 17 bases lay in between. The CDR3 contains 14 residues. Germline V lookup: CDR1 SGHTA, CDR2 FQGNSA. The CDR3 spells CASSFGTGGLRYTF. CDR3 in DNA: TGTGCCAGCAGCTTCGGGACCGGGGGCCTGCGCTACACCTTC.

This clonotype was counted a few times. This sequence joins TRBV15 and TRBJ1-2; D remains ambiguous. This CDR3 spans 13 amino acids. Deletions cut 0 bases from V and 8 bases from J, with 10 bases between. CDR1 is LNHNV and CDR2 is YYDKDF in the germline V gene (reference sequence). The DNA for the CDR3 is TGTGCCACCAGCAGAGATCCCGTGGTCGGCTACACCTTC. Translated: CATSRDPVVGYTF.

This chain joins TRBV9 and TRBJ1-2; tentative D call: TRBD1 (5 bases). From germline, CDR1 is SGDLS and CDR2 YYNGEE. This CDR3 has 16 amino acids. V lost 3 bases and J 2 bases, leaving 17 bases between the germline ends. CDR3 in DNA: TGTGCCAGCAGCGACCCACGAGTAGGGGCAAACTATGGCTACACCTTC. It codes for CASSDPRVGANYGYTF.

Written as DNA, the CDR3 is TGTGCCACCAGAGAGCCGGGACTAGCGGTGTACAATGAGCAGTTCTTC. It translates to CATREPGLAVYNEQFF. This chain connects TRBV15 to TRBJ2-1; 11 bases are shared with TRBD2. After removal of 6 bases from V and 4 bases from J, the junction contained 8 bases not matched to a gene. Germline V CDR1 and CDR2: LNHNV, YYDKDF (reference sequence). This CDR3 comprises 16 residues.

This sequence joins TRBV7-9 and TRBJ2-1; D unresolved. The DNA matches TRBJ2-7 better at its end, which makes the J call doubtful. Germline V CDR1 and CDR2: SEHNR, FQNEAQ (reference sequence). The CDR3 covers 14 residues. CDR3 in DNA: TGTGCCAGCACTAGAGGCGGCCCTGGCTACGAGCAGTACTTC. Protein sequence: CASTRGGPGYEQYF.